A single sample gave rise to the 23 T cell receptor beta chains below, sequenced in a study of Ad26.COV2.S vaccination and SARS-CoV-2 variants. Using immunoSEQ multiplex PCR, the repertoire was profiled, and TCRdb retains in-frame clones only, with some absent. The data contain about 350,000 clones, 86% of them singletons. Treatment indicated: some 19 received Ad26.COV2.S at low or high dose, single or two shots; roughly five received placebo; per-sample allocation not given. Day 63 following the first vaccine or placebo injection was when the samples were taken. Source: peripheral blood, taken in a trial of Ad26.COV2.S vaccine versus placebo. The source of these receptors is a person aged 18 to 65 who received the Ad26.COV2.S COVID-19 vaccine or a placebo.

The chain couples TRBV11-1 to TRBJ2-2; D is possibly TRBD2 (6 bases). Germline CDR1 and CDR2: SGHAT and FQDESV (reference sequence). CDR3 size: 15 residues. The V and J ends lost 7 bases and 4 bases respectively, with 16 bases between them. The CDR3 DNA reads TGTGCCAGCACCGGGGGAGCGTGGACCACCGGGGAGCTGTTTTTT. Translated: CASTGGAWTTGELFF.

CDR3 bases: TGTGCCATCAGTGAGTCAGTCCAAGCGGGGGGGCTCAATGAGCAGTTCTTC. It is translated as CAISESVQAGGLNEQFF. V usage is TRBV10-3 and J usage is TRBJ2-1; 10 nucleotides match TRBD2. Looked up from germline, CDR1 is ENHRY and CDR2 is SYGVKD. The CDR3 is made up of 17 amino acids. V lost 0 bases, J lost 6 bases, and 8 bases stayed unmatched.

The gene calls are TRBV27 and TRBJ1-6; TRBD1 might be the D (6 bases). The CDR3 sequence is 15 residues long. Looked up from germline, CDR1 is MNHEY and CDR2 is SMNVEV (reference sequence). Trimming removed 5 bases at V and 10 bases at J, with 18 bases between. The CDR3 sequence: CASSTPRGIDSPLHF. As DNA, the CDR3 is TGTGCCAGCAGTACTCCAAGGGGGATAGACTCACCCCTCCACTTT.

This chain joins TRBV10-3 and TRBJ2-7; 9 bases line up with TRBD1. There are 18 residues in the CDR3. The V segment lost 8 bases and the J segment 2 bases; nucleotides outside the gene matches: 19. Germline V gene sequence: CDR1 ENHRY, CDR2 SYGVKD. The chain's CDR3 is CAIGTGGAFVSLTYEQYF. The CDR3 DNA reads as TGTGCCATCGGAACAGGGGGCGCATTCGTCAGCCTAACCTACGAGCAGTACTTC.

This clone was seen once. The chain uses TRBV4-2 and TRBJ1-4; D not resolved. Germline values: CDR1 LGHNA, CDR2 YNFKEQ. The germline V and J ends were trimmed by 1 base and 0 bases, with 12 bases remaining between them. There are 17 residues in the CDR3. The CDR3 loop is CASSQVGSGTTNEKLFF. CDR3 nucleotides: TGTGCCAGCAGCCAAGTGGGCAGCGGAACAACTAATGAAAAACTGTTTTTT.

In its sample, this clone was seen once. V usage is TRBV7-2 and J usage is TRBJ1-2, with no clear D. V dropped 3 bases and J dropped 4 bases, with 15 bases sitting between them. The germline V gene has CDR1 SGHTA and CDR2 FQGNSA. The CDR3 sequence is 15 residues long. CDR3: CASSFSGRRTYGYTF. The CDR3, as DNA: TGTGCCAGCAGCTTCTCGGGAAGGAGGACCTATGGCTACACCTTC.

This sequence joins TRBV19 and TRBJ1-4, with TRBD1 identical over 7 bases. In germline, CDR1 is LNHDA, CDR2 SQIVND (reference sequence). The CDR3 extends over 14 amino acids. Trimming at V came to 6 bases and at J to 6 bases, leaving 7 bases not matched to a gene. The CDR3 region has the DNA TGTGCCAGTAGACACAGGGGTTTGGATGAAAAACTGTTTTTT. The encoded protein is CASRHRGLDEKLFF.

This clone was detected once. The chain joins TRBV6-5 to TRBJ1-1; D is unclear. CDR3 size: 15 residues. Germline V gives CDR1 MNHEY, CDR2 SVGAGI. V was pared by 5 bases and J by 1 base, with 14 bases between. The CDR3 bases are TGTGCCAGCAGTCCCGGTGGGCACACGAACACTGAAGCTTTCTTT. Its translation: CASSPGGHTNTEAFF.

The rearrangement links TRBV5-1 to TRBJ2-2; TRBD2 aligns across 16 bases. The V and J ends lost 3 bases and 6 bases, in that order; junction bases with no gene match: 8. CDR3 size: 18 residues. CDR1 and CDR2 from the germline V gene are SGHRS and YFSETQ. This CDR3 is CASSWTGTSGGASGELFF. CDR3 sequence (DNA): TGCGCCAGCAGCTGGACCGGGACTAGCGGGGGGGCCTCCGGGGAGCTGTTTTTT.

The rearrangement links TRBV28 to TRBJ2-7; 12 bases align to TRBD2. CDR3 length: 17 amino acids. The germline V gene has CDR1 MDHEN and CDR2 SYDVKM. V lost 6 bases, J lost 4 bases, and 13 bases stayed unmatched. The CDR3 DNA follows: TGTGCCAGCAGCCTAGGACTAGCGGGGATCCGTTGGTACGAGCAGTACTTC. Its protein is CASSLGLAGIRWYEQYF.

V usage is TRBV30 and J usage is TRBJ2-7, with D possibly matching TRBD2 (6 bases). Trimming stripped 0 bases from V and 6 bases from J, with 9 bases between. This CDR3 spans 12 amino acids. CDR1 is GTSNPN, CDR2 SVGIG, per germline (reference sequence). The CDR3 DNA sequence: TGTGCCTGGAGTGTAGGAGGGACCGAGCAGTACTTC. Translation: CAWSVGGTEQYF.

The V call is TRBV6-5, the J call TRBJ1-2; D is ambiguous. Trimming left V 2 bases short and J 0 bases short, with 13 bases between. Looked up from germline, CDR1 is MNHEY and CDR2 is SVGAGI. The CDR3 runs to 16 residues. The CDR3: CASSYVAGPPNYGYTF. The CDR3 coding sequence is TGTGCCAGCAGTTACGTCGCAGGTCCGCCTAACTATGGCTACACCTTC.

The CDR3 is CASSQGKVSYNEQFF. The CDR3 DNA sequence: TGCGCCAGCAGCCAAGGAAAGGTTTCCTACAATGAGCAGTTCTTC. The chain has TRBV4-1 and TRBJ2-1; D uncertain. The V and J ends lost 1 base and 1 base respectively, with 8 bases between them. Germline V gene data show CDR1 as MGHRA and CDR2 as YSYEKL. This CDR3 has 15 amino acids.

The CDR3 region has the DNA TGTGCCAGCAGCTTAGAGGACAGTTACACCGGGGAGCTGTTTTTT. Its protein is CASSLEDSYTGELFF. The V and J genes are TRBV13 and TRBJ2-2, with D perhaps matching TRBD1 (6 bases). This CDR3 is 15 amino acids long. CDR1 PRHDT and CDR2 FYEKMQ come from the germline V gene (reference sequence). V lost 1 base and J 3 bases, leaving 9 bases between the germline ends.

The V gene is TRBV27, the J gene TRBJ2-1; TRBD1 aligns across 8 bases. There are 16 residues in the CDR3. V was clipped by 1 base and J by 2 bases; unmatched bases: 4. Germline loops: CDR1 MNHEY, CDR2 SMNVEV (reference sequence). DNA of the CDR3: TGTGCCAGCAGTTTATTTCCAGGGGGCGCCTACAATGAGCAGTTCTTC. Translation: CASSLFPGGAYNEQFF.

This sequence joins TRBV28 and TRBJ2-6, with 7 positions matching TRBD1. V lost 5 bases to trimming and J lost 2 bases; unmatched junction nucleotides: 0. This CDR3 spans 14 amino acids. The germline gives CDR1 MDHEN, CDR2 SYDVKM. The DNA for the CDR3 is TGTGCCAGCAGTGGGACAGCTGGGGCCAACGTCCTGACTTTC. Its translation is CASSGTAGANVLTF. The full variable domain, completed using reference TRBV28 and TRBJ2-6, is DVKVTQSSRYLVKRTGEKVFLECVQDMDHENMFWYRQDPGLGLRLIYFSYDVKMKEKGDIPEGYSVSREKKERFSLILESASTNQTSMYLCASSGTAGANVLTFGAGSRLTVL.

The chain couples TRBV7-8 to TRBJ2-3; TRBD1 or TRBD2 may be the D gene (5 bases each). CDR1 is SGHVS and CDR2 is FQNEAQ in the germline V gene. CDR3 length: 14 residues. V was cut by 5 bases and J by 0 bases, with 9 bases left in between. The CDR3 here is CASSQGRSTDTQYF. CDR3 in DNA: TGTGCCAGCAGCCAGGGACGTAGCACAGATACGCAGTATTTT. Full variable domain (missing parts from reference TRBV7-8 and TRBJ2-3): GAGVSQSPRYKVAKRGQDVALRCDPISGHVSLFWYQQALGQGPEFLTYFQNEAQLDKSGLPSDRFFAERPEGSVSTLKIQRTQQEDSAVYLCASSQGRSTDTQYFGPGTRLTVL.

CDR3 bases: TGTGCCAGTGAAGGGGTGGGGCACACTGAAGCTTTCTTT. Its translation: CASEGVGHTEAFF. The chain employs TRBV7-9 and TRBJ1-1; tentative D call: TRBD1 (5 bases). CDR1 is SEHNR, CDR2 FQNEAQ, per germline (reference sequence). The CDR3 runs to 13 residues. Deletions cut 9 bases from V and 3 bases from J, with 14 bases between.

The genes are TRBV10-3 and TRBJ2-5; TRBD2 aligns across 11 bases. CDR1 ENHRY and CDR2 SYGVKD come from the germline V gene. The CDR3 consists of 16 residues. The V and J ends lost 0 bases and 7 bases, in that order; junction bases with no gene match: 7. CDR3 DNA sequence: TGTGCCATCAGTGAGTCGGGACTAGCGGCCTCCGGGACCCAGTACTTC. Translating it yields CAISESGLAASGTQYF.

The chain has TRBV27 and TRBJ1-1, with 10 nucleotides matching TRBD1. CDR3 length equals 15 residues. V lost 6 bases and J lost 2; bases outside the gene matches: 6. Per germline, CDR1 MNHEY and CDR2 SMNVEV (reference sequence). In DNA, the CDR3 is TGTGCCAGCAGCAGACAGGGGGCTTTTAACACTGAAGCTTTCTTT. Encoded protein: CASSRQGAFNTEAFF.

The J gene is TRBJ2-4, the V gene TRBV7-2; possibly TRBD2 for D (5 bases). Germline V gives CDR1 SGHTA, CDR2 FQGNSA. There are 18 residues in the CDR3. V lost 5 bases and J lost 5, with 25 bases in between. In nucleotides, the CDR3 is TGTGCCAGCAGCCAAAGCACGGCGAGGCGGACTGTCCAAAACATTCAGTACTTC. Its protein is CASSQSTARRTVQNIQYF.

The V gene is TRBV7-3, the J gene TRBJ2-1; TRBD2 is a possible D gene (5 bases). Germline V gene sequence: CDR1 SGHTA, CDR2 FQGTGA. Between the trimmed V and J ends, which lost 4 bases and 10 bases, there was a span of 11 bases. The CDR3 is 12 amino acids. The CDR3: CASSSNREEQFF. DNA for the CDR3: TGTGCCAGCAGCTCTAATCGGGAAGAGCAGTTCTTC.

The chain couples TRBV7-9 to TRBJ2-5, with D tentatively TRBD2 (5 bases). Germline values: CDR1 SEHNR, CDR2 FQNEAQ (reference sequence). Between the trimmed V and J ends, which lost 5 bases and 6 bases, there was a span of 28 bases. This CDR3 spans 18 amino acids. The DNA for the CDR3 is TGTGCCAGCAGCCCATCCCTGGGGAGACCAGTTACTATACAGACCCAGTACTTC. This gives the protein CASSPSLGRPVTIQTQYF.